This T cell receptor (beta chain) appears in the sequencing data of a study of response to subunit inactivated influenza vaccine. This clonotype was counted at least ten times. Its antigen remains unidentified. TCRdb analysed the RT-PCR reads with MiXCR anew, one entry per CDR3 protein. Of 650,000 or so distinct CDR3 sequences in the sample, approximately 15% were seen once. Germline V gene data show CDR1 as SGDLS and CDR2 as YYNGEE. With 1 base clipped from V and 5 bases from J, the junction kept 10 bases outside the gene matches. The CDR3 covers 16 residues. Study-level results: T cells newly recruited by each seasonal influenza vaccination are few, the authors suggested.

The clonotype was recovered from a man aged 50-59 years who received an inactivated influenza vaccine. This sequence joins TRBV9 and TRBJ2-3, with 7 positions matching TRBD2. The material was PBMCs from blood, obtained about 14 days before vaccination. The CDR3 region is CASSVRSGTTGDTQYF. CDR3 nucleotides: TGTGCCAGCAGCGTAAGGAGCGGGACGACCGGAGATACGCAGTATTTT. Drawing the rest from reference TRBV9 and TRBJ2-3, the complete variable domain is DSGVTQTPKHLITATGQRVTLRCSPRSGDLSVYWYQQSLDQGLQFLIQYYNGEERAKGNILERFSAQQFPDLHSELNLSSLELGDSALYFCASSVRSGTTGDTQYFGPGTRLTVL.